One and the same sample provided the 31 T cell receptor beta chains below, sequenced in a study of somatic mutations in cytotoxic T cells in rheumatoid arthritis (dated by TCRdb to about 2017). Libraries were prepared through the immunoSEQ multiplex PCR assay. As stored in TCRdb, this immuneACCESS dataset retains in-frame rearrangements with V and J assigned. A fraction of the clones does not appear; measured against another copy, unresolved V genes explain less than half of the discrepancy, and the remainder lacks a known reason. The sample table shows more than 20,000 clones, and around 84% are seen once. Under 20% of the sample is in the top ten clones. The material sequenced was CD8+ T cells sorted from blood. Source of these receptors: a woman between 45 and 60 years old in good health.

The CDR3 DNA is TGTGCCAGCAGTCTCGGACCCTGGCCCACAGATACGCAGTATTTT. Residues: CASSLGPWPTDTQYF. The chain uses TRBV27 and TRBJ2-3; D unresolved. V shed 5 bases and J shed 2 bases, with 14 bases lying between them. The CDR3 totals 15 residues. In germline, CDR1 is MNHEY, CDR2 SMNVEV (reference sequence).

This clone was seen a single time. The chain is built from TRBV7-2 and TRBJ2-7; a weak D match, TRBD2 (5 bases). Trimming took 1 base from V and 1 from J, leaving 8 bases between them. The CDR3 sequence is 14 residues long. Germline loops: CDR1 SGHTA, CDR2 FQGNSA. The CDR3 DNA reads as TGTGCCAGCAGCTTAGGAGGGATTTCCTACGAGCAGTACTTC. Translated, it gives CASSLGGISYEQYF.

This clone has just one count. The chain couples TRBV4-3 to TRBJ2-6; 10 nucleotides line up with TRBD1. The germline gives CDR1 LGHNA, CDR2 YSLEER. V gave up 5 bases and J gave up 0 bases; unmatched junction bases: 4. The CDR3 length is 17 residues. The CDR3 nucleotides are TGCGCCAGCAGCATAGGGACAGGGGACTCTGGGGCCAACGTCCTGACTTTC. This codes for CASSIGTGDSGANVLTF.

V gene TRBV5-4 combines with J gene TRBJ1-2, with D possibly matching TRBD1 (6 bases). The V gene lost 3 bases and the J gene lost 0 bases, with 15 bases spanning the gap. The CDR3 length is 16 residues. From germline, CDR1 is SGHNT and CDR2 YYREEE (reference sequence). CDR3 region: CASSSRDKAPNYGYTF. DNA of the CDR3: TGTGCCAGCAGCTCCCGGGACAAGGCACCTAACTATGGCTACACCTTC.

The rearrangement uses TRBV7-9 and TRBJ1-1; a weak D match, TRBD1 (5 bases). Trimming cost V 1 base and J 6 bases, with 21 bases left between them. The germline CDR1 and CDR2 sequences are SEHNR and FQNEAQ (reference sequence). The CDR3 sequence is 17 residues long. CDR3 sequence reads: CASSLGLLGESIPEAFF. CDR3 coding DNA: TGTGCCAGCAGCTTAGGTCTATTGGGGGAGAGTATCCCTGAAGCTTTCTTT. The variable domain in full, completed from reference TRBV7-9 and TRBJ1-1, reads DTGVSQNPRHKITKRGQNVTFRCDPISEHNRLYWYRQTLGQGPEFLTYFQNEAQLEKSRLLSDRFSAERPKGSFSTLEIQRTEQGDSAMYLCASSLGLLGESIPEAFFGQGTRLTVV.

The chain employs TRBV5-1 and TRBJ2-7; D not resolved. In germline, CDR1 is SGHRS, CDR2 YFSETQ. The CDR3 is 11 residues long. V lost 3 bases, J lost 6 bases, and 7 bases lay in between. In DNA form, the CDR3 reads TGCGCCAGCAGCTCGGCCGCCGAGCAGTACTTC. This translates into CASSSAAEQYF.

This clone was seen once. The chain is built from TRBV6-5 and TRBJ1-4; 7 nucleotides line up with TRBD1. Germline V gene sequence: CDR1 MNHEY, CDR2 SVGAGI. With 6 bases clipped from V and 7 bases from J, the junction kept 11 bases outside the gene matches. CDR3 length equals 15 residues. CDR3 in DNA: TGTGCCAGCAGCCCAGTGACAGGGACCAGTGAAAAACTGTTTTTT. The encoded protein is CASSPVTGTSEKLFF.

The rearrangement uses TRBV4-2 and TRBJ2-5; D remains unclear. This CDR3 contains 16 residues. From germline, CDR1 is LGHNA and CDR2 YNFKEQ. Trimming pared 1 base from V and 5 bases from J, leaving 17 bases between. In DNA, the CDR3 is TGTGCCAGCAGCCAAGCTGACGGGCAGGTTGGGGAGACCCAGTACTTC. Its protein product is CASSQADGQVGETQYF.

The genes are TRBV29-1 and TRBJ1-2; TRBD1 is a possible D gene (5 bases). The germline gives CDR1 SQVTM, CDR2 ANQGSEA. CDR3 length: 18 residues. V dropped 3 bases and J dropped 0 bases, with 23 bases sitting between them. CDR3 sequence: CSVDLRGQKEGANYGYTF. Here the CDR3 DNA reads TGCAGCGTTGATCTTCGGGGCCAGAAAGAGGGTGCTAACTATGGCTACACCTTC.

This chain connects TRBV19 to TRBJ1-5; D unclear. V gave up 3 bases and J gave up 1 base, with 13 bases separating them. The CDR3 has 16 amino acids. Germline values: CDR1 LNHDA, CDR2 SQIVND (reference sequence). The CDR3 spells CASSIGGSGSNQPQHF. The CDR3 DNA reads as TGTGCCAGTAGTATCGGTGGGAGTGGAAGCAATCAGCCCCAGCATTTT.

The chain uses TRBV7-8 and TRBJ2-7; 7 nucleotides align to TRBD1. The V gene end was trimmed by 1 base and the J gene end by 2 bases; junction bases not matched to a gene: 2. Germline lookup yields CDR1 SGHVS and CDR2 FQNEAQ. The CDR3 is 14 amino acids. In DNA form, the CDR3 reads TGTGCCAGCAGCTTAGGGGGACAGACCTACGAGCAGTACGTC. Its translation is CASSLGGQTYEQYV.

V and J are TRBV6-1 and TRBJ2-6, with a possible D match to TRBD1 (5 bases). Trimming took 3 bases from V and 3 from J, leaving 9 bases between them. Germline V lookup: CDR1 MNHNS, CDR2 SASEGT. The CDR3 is 15 amino acids. CDR3 nucleotides: TGTGCCAGCAGTGATGCCCAGGGTGGGGCCAACGTCCTGACTTTC. It encodes CASSDAQGGANVLTF.

This chain uses TRBV5-1 with TRBJ1-1; D ambiguous. CDR1 and CDR2 (germline): SGHRS, YFSETQ. CDR3 length: 14 residues. Trimming left V 4 bases short and J 2 bases short, with 12 bases between. CDR3 in amino acids: CASSLESGNTEAFF. The CDR3 nucleotides read TGCGCCAGCAGCCTGGAATCCGGAAACACTGAAGCTTTCTTT.

The table lists this clone with a few counts. The chain recombines TRBV28 with TRBJ2-4; no firm D call. The germline V gene has CDR1 MDHEN and CDR2 SYDVKM. CDR3 size: 14 residues. CDR3 DNA sequence: TGTGCTACCCAAAGAACCCAGGATAGGCACATTCAGTACTTC. Protein: CATQRTQDRHIQYF.

In DNA, the CDR3 is TGTGCCAGCAGCTTAGGTTTGAGGGCTGGAAACACCATATATTTT. Encoded protein: CASSLGLRAGNTIYF. The chain employs TRBV13 and TRBJ1-3; unclear D gene. V gave up 0 bases and J gave up 2 bases, with 8 bases separating them. The CDR3 is 15 amino acids. Per germline, CDR1 PRHDT and CDR2 FYEKMQ (reference sequence).

This clone was counted a single time. This sequence joins TRBV5-4 and TRBJ2-2; TRBD2 matches at 9 bases. This CDR3 spans 16 amino acids. The ends lost 3 bases at V and 6 bases at J; junction bases unmatched: 9. Germline CDR1 and CDR2: SGHNT and YYREEE (reference sequence). The CDR3 sequence is CASSSEAGGPPGELFF. The DNA for the CDR3 is TGTGCCAGCAGCTCTGAGGCGGGGGGGCCCCCCGGGGAGCTGTTTTTT.

The J gene is TRBJ2-6, the V gene TRBV6-6, with D hard to call. The CDR3 sequence is 13 residues long. Germline CDR1 reads MNHNY; CDR2 reads SVGAGI (reference sequence). Between the trimmed V and J ends, which lost 0 bases and 3 bases, there was a span of 0 bases. Written as DNA, the CDR3 is TGTGCCAGCAGTTACTCTGGGGCCAACGTCCTGACTTTC. This encodes CASSYSGANVLTF.

The V and J genes are TRBV4-1 and TRBJ2-7; D may be TRBD2 (5 bases). Germline CDR1 and CDR2: MGHRA and YSYEKL. V shed 0 bases and J shed 1 base, with 13 bases lying between them. CDR3 size: 16 residues. CDR3 sequence: CASSQDMIGSSYEQYF. Written as DNA, the CDR3 is TGCGCCAGCAGCCAAGACATGATAGGGAGTTCCTACGAGCAGTACTTC.

This sequence joins TRBV27 and TRBJ1-3; tentatively, D is TRBD1 (6 bases). Trimming removed 3 bases at V and 2 bases at J, with 8 bases between. The CDR3 consists of 14 residues. Germline CDR1 is MNHEY and CDR2 is SMNVEV (reference sequence). The CDR3 DNA is TGTGCCAGCAGTTTGACAGGCCCTGGAAACACCATATATTTT. It specifies CASSLTGPGNTIYF.

This clone was seen just once. V gene TRBV9 combines with J gene TRBJ1-1; D ambiguous. Germline lookup yields CDR1 SGDLS and CDR2 YYNGEE. The CDR3 consists of 15 residues. The V end lost 0 bases, the J end lost 1 base, and 10 bases lay between the germline ends. CDR3 loop: CASSVEALGNTEAFF. Here the CDR3 DNA reads TGTGCCAGCAGCGTAGAGGCTCTGGGGAACACTGAAGCTTTCTTT.

The chain employs TRBV6-5 and TRBJ1-3; the match to TRBD1 covers 7 bases. CDR3 length equals 15 residues. Trimming took 7 bases from V and 4 from J; bases not matched to a gene: 10. CDR1 and CDR2 from the germline V gene are MNHEY and SVGAGI. The CDR3 protein is CASTLRRDSGNTIYF. The CDR3 DNA follows: TGTGCCAGCACCCTCCGCCGGGACAGCGGAAACACCATATATTTT.

The chain combines TRBV27 with TRBJ2-1, with 8 bases lining up with TRBD1. Per the germline V gene, CDR1 is MNHEY and CDR2 is SMNVEV (reference sequence). CDR3 size: 15 residues. V was pared by 5 bases and J by 8 bases, with 11 bases of the junction left unmatched. CDR3 bases: TGTGCCAGCAGTCCCCCCCCGGACAGGGTACATGAGCAGTTCTTC. Translated, it gives CASSPPPDRVHEQFF.

The chain is built from TRBV7-9 and TRBJ2-7; D assignment may be TRBD1 or TRBD2 (5 bases each). CDR1 is SEHNR, CDR2 FQNEAQ, per germline (reference sequence). Trimming stripped 4 bases from V and 4 bases from J, with 23 bases between. The CDR3 spans 17 residues. The CDR3 DNA is TGTGCCAGCAGCTCTTTACCCGGCAGGGACGGGTCATACGAGCAGTACGTC. Translating it yields CASSSLPGRDGSYEQYV.

Only one count was recorded for this clone. The genes are TRBV6-5 and TRBJ1-1, with no clear D. Germline loops: CDR1 MNHEY, CDR2 SVGAGI. The CDR3 spans 14 residues. The V gene lost 5 bases and the J gene lost 4 bases, with 14 bases spanning the gap. The CDR3 here is CASSQLPSVTEAFF. The CDR3 coding sequence is TGTGCCAGCAGTCAGTTGCCATCGGTCACTGAAGCTTTCTTT.

This CDR3 reads CSATDSSYEQYF. For the CDR3, the DNA is TGCAGCGCTACGGACAGCTCCTACGAGCAGTACTTC. The rearrangement uses TRBV29-1 and TRBJ2-7; D might be TRBD1 (6 bases). The germline V gene encodes CDR1 SQVTM and CDR2 ANQGSEA. The CDR3 runs to 12 residues. Trimming pared 7 bases from V and 0 bases from J, leaving 10 bases between.

This clone was seen once. The rearrangement links TRBV18 to TRBJ2-1; D not certain. Trimming pared 1 base from V and 4 bases from J, leaving 17 bases between. The CDR3 loop spans 17 amino acids. CDR1 is KGHSH, CDR2 LQKENI, per germline. The CDR3 loop is CASSPQSSPETYNEQFF. In DNA form, the CDR3 reads TGTGCCAGCTCACCACAATCCTCCCCAGAAACATACAATGAGCAGTTCTTC.

The CDR3 coding sequence is TGCGCCAGCAGGACCGGGACAGGGACTGAAGCTTTCTTT. The encoded protein is CASRTGTGTEAFF. This sequence joins TRBV5-1 and TRBJ1-1, with 9 bases identical to TRBD1. Trimming cost V 5 bases and J 5 bases; bases outside gene matches: 4. CDR1 SGHRS and CDR2 YFSETQ come from the germline V gene. This CDR3 contains 13 residues.

J is TRBJ2-7 and V is TRBV11-2, with a weak D call TRBD2 (6 bases). Deletions cut 3 bases from V and 2 bases from J, with 14 bases between. The CDR3 loop spans 15 amino acids. The germline V gene has CDR1 SGHAT and CDR2 FQNNGV. CDR3 coding DNA: TGTGCCAGCAGCTTTCTCAGGGAGGTCGCCTACGAGCAGTACTTC. Translation: CASSFLREVAYEQYF.

The CDR3: CASSAHATGSQTQYF. In DNA form, the CDR3 reads TGTGCCAGCAGTGCACACGCAACAGGGAGCCAGACCCAGTACTTC. This chain uses TRBV6-1 with TRBJ2-5, with a weak D call TRBD1 (6 bases). The CDR3 extends over 15 amino acids. Germline lookup yields CDR1 MNHNS and CDR2 SASEGT. V was trimmed by 4 bases and J by 6 bases, leaving 18 bases between them.

The chain recombines TRBV6-1 with TRBJ2-7; a possible D gene is TRBD2 (6 bases). CDR1 is MNHNS, CDR2 SASEGT, per germline. The CDR3 consists of 13 residues. Trimming shortened V by 3 bases and J by 0 bases, and 6 bases separated the two germline ends. CDR3 sequence (DNA): TGTGCCAGCAGTGACGGGAGCTCCTACGAGCAGTACTTC. This translates into CASSDGSSYEQYF.

This chain connects TRBV28 to TRBJ1-1; D is possibly TRBD1 (5 bases). Germline CDR1 is MDHEN and CDR2 is SYDVKM. V was shortened by 5 bases and J by 11 bases, with 18 bases between the two germline ends. The CDR3 covers 13 residues. DNA for the CDR3: TGTGCCAGCAGTGTTCAGGGTATAGTGTGGGCTTTCTTT. The encoded protein is CASSVQGIVWAFF.